The 2 T cell receptor beta chains reported below all come from one sample, sequenced in a study of CD8+CD57+ T cells in acquired aplastic anemia. Patients chosen for sequencing had shown CD8+CD57+ cell expansion by flow cytometry. Genomic DNA was employed as the template in profiling TCR beta VDJ and CDR3. Each CDR3 protein gets one entry after TCRdb re-called the reads with MiXCR. The sample holds hundreds of thousands of distinct CDR3 sequences, 45% to 65% seen once. Specimen: sorted CD4+, CD8+, or CD8+CD57+ T cells (not recorded which) from PBMCs. Source of these receptors: a human donor with aplastic anemia.

V is TRBV7-9 and J is TRBJ2-7; D remains ambiguous. Per the germline V gene, CDR1 is SEHNR and CDR2 is FQNEAQ (reference sequence). The CDR3 contains 14 residues. V lost 3 bases, J lost 0 bases, and 9 bases lay in between. The CDR3 DNA sequence: TGTGCCAGCAGCTTCCTGGGTTACTCCTACGAGCAGTACTTC. Residues: CASSFLGYSYEQYF.

This clonotype was counted only a few times. The gene calls are TRBV10-3 and TRBJ2-7, with TRBD1 as a possible D gene (5 bases). Trimming left V 7 bases short and J 0 bases short, with 10 bases between. The CDR3 extends over 13 amino acids. The germline V gene has CDR1 ENHRY and CDR2 SYGVKD. CDR3 in DNA: TGTGCCATCAAGGACACCGACTCCTACGAGCAGTACTTC. Protein product: CAIKDTDSYEQYF.